Listed below are T cell receptor beta chains from one sample, sequenced in a study of regulatory and conventional T cells in breast cancer. TCRdb used MiXCR to reprocess the PCR reads, holding one entry per CDR3 protein. The repertoire holds 10,000 or so distinct CDR3 sequences, with roughly 36% as singletons. The material sequenced was conventional T cells from blood. Receptors originate from a male donor in good health. CDR3s include the opening cysteine and the closing phenylalanine or tryptophan. The D gene is left open where the match is weak. A row's size may be missing; if present it is once, few, many or a size class.

abundance,d_gene,j_gene,v_gene,CDR3nt,CDR3aa
-,-,TRBJ2-5,TRBV7-2,TGTGCCAGCAGCCGTGGACTAGGAAGGGGGCAGGCGGAGACCCAGTACTTC,CASSRGLGRGQAETQYF
-,-,TRBJ2-2,TRBV7-3,TGTGCCAGCAGCTTAAATATGGTCCCCTCCGGGGAGCTGTTTTTT,CASSLNMVPSGELFF
-,-,TRBJ1-2,TRBV12-3/TRBV12-4,TGTGCCAGCAGTTTGGCCAGGGATTCTAGGTCTAACTATGGCTACACCTTC,CASSLARDSRSNYGYTF
-,-,TRBJ1-6,TRBV4-1,TGCGCCAGCAGCCATTTCGACGAGAAAACGCCACCCCTCCACTTT,CASSHFDEKTPPLHF
few,-,TRBJ2-5,TRBV4-1,TGCGCCAGCAGCCGAGGGACCGTCCAAGAGACCCAGTACTTC,CASSRGTVQETQYF
-,TRBD2,TRBJ2-3,TRBV5-1,TGCGCCAGCAGCTTGGGAGCGGGGGCGACAGATACGCAGTATTTT,CASSLGAGATDTQYF
medium-sized,TRBD1,TRBJ2-7,TRBV18,TGTGCCAGCACAATGTTGACAGGGGTTTCCTACGAGCAGTACTTC,CASTMLTGVSYEQYF
-,-,TRBJ2-7,TRBV28,TGTGCCAGCGCGTCTCGGGCTCAGGGAAGTCCCTACGAGCAGTACTTC,CASASRAQGSPYEQYF
medium-sized,TRBD1,TRBJ1-3,TRBV7-2,TGTGCCAGCAGCCCCTTACCTGGGACAGGGGGACCTGGAAACACCATATATTTT,CASSPLPGTGGPGNTIYF
few,-,TRBJ1-5,TRBV7-2,TGTGCCAGCAGCTCGGACGGGGGCAATCAGCCCCAGCATTTT,CASSSDGGNQPQHF
-,-,TRBJ2-1,TRBV7-9,TGTGCCAGCAGTCCAGGGGGGTTAGGGGTCTCCTACAATGAGCAGTTCTTC,CASSPGGLGVSYNEQFF
-,-,TRBJ2-7,TRBV6-1,TGTGCCAGCAACAGTCAGAACTACGAGCAGTACTTC,CASNSQNYEQYF
few,-,TRBJ1-4,TRBV20-1,TGCAGTGCTAGTGCATCTCGGGGGTACAGGGATGAAAAACTGTTTTTT,CSASASRGYRDEKLFF
-,-,TRBJ2-3,TRBV5-1,TGCGCCAGCAGCTTGAACAGGGGACTTCGCACAGATACGCAGTATTTT,CASSLNRGLRTDTQYF
-,TRBD2,TRBJ2-1,TRBV4-1,TGCGCCAGCAGCCGAGTAAGCGGGGGGCACTACAATGAGCAGTTCTTC,CASSRVSGGHYNEQFF
few,TRBD1,TRBJ1-1,TRBV20-1,TGCAGTGCCAGCCTGACCGAACAGGGGATGGGAGCTTTCTTT,CSASLTEQGMGAFF
medium-sized,TRBD1,TRBJ1-4,TRBV6-2/TRBV6-3,TGTGCCAGCAGTTACTCGGTCCGGGACAGCCTTCTTGAAAAACTGTTTTTT,CASSYSVRDSLLEKLFF
-,-,TRBJ2-7,TRBV15,TGTGCCACCCGACAGGATCGCTACGAGCAGTACTTC,CATRQDRYEQYF
-,-,TRBJ1-5,TRBV6-5,TGTGCCACCGCCAGGGGCCAGGGGCGTAATCAGCCCCAGCATTTT,CATARGQGRNQPQHF
few,-,TRBJ1-2,TRBV5-1,TGCGCCAGCAGCTTGGACAGCAATGGCTACACCTTC,CASSLDSNGYTF
few,TRBD1,TRBJ1-2,TRBV7-9,TGTGCCAGCAGCCGACAGGGATCAACTAACTATGGCTACACCTTC,CASSRQGSTNYGYTF
-,TRBD1,TRBJ1-2,TRBV6-2/TRBV6-3,TGTGCCAGCAGTACAGGGGTGGATGGCTACACCTTC,CASSTGVDGYTF
-,-,TRBJ1-1,TRBV10-3,TGTGCCATCAGTGAGGCAGGAGACACTGAAGCTTTCTTT,CAISEAGDTEAFF
-,-,TRBJ2-7,TRBV7-6,TGTGCCAGCAGCTCTGCAGGAAACTACGAGCAGTACTTC,CASSSAGNYEQYF
-,TRBD1,TRBJ2-3,TRBV6-6,TGTGCCAGCAGGACGAACACGGGACAGGAAGACTTCACAGATACGCAGTATTTT,CASRTNTGQEDFTDTQYF
few,-,TRBJ2-1,TRBV11-3,TGTGCCAGCAGCTTAGGGGACACCTCCTACAATGAGCAGTTCTTC,CASSLGDTSYNEQFF
many,-,TRBJ1-3,TRBV24-1,TGTGCCACCAGTGACCATTCTGGAAACACCATATATTTT,CATSDHSGNTIYF
-,-,TRBJ1-1,TRBV7-8,TGTGCCAGCAGCTTAACTGGGGGCACTGAAGCTTTCTTT,CASSLTGGTEAFF
few,-,TRBJ1-5,TRBV29-1,TGCAGCGTTGTTGAAAATAGCAATCAGCCCCAGCATTTT,CSVVENSNQPQHF